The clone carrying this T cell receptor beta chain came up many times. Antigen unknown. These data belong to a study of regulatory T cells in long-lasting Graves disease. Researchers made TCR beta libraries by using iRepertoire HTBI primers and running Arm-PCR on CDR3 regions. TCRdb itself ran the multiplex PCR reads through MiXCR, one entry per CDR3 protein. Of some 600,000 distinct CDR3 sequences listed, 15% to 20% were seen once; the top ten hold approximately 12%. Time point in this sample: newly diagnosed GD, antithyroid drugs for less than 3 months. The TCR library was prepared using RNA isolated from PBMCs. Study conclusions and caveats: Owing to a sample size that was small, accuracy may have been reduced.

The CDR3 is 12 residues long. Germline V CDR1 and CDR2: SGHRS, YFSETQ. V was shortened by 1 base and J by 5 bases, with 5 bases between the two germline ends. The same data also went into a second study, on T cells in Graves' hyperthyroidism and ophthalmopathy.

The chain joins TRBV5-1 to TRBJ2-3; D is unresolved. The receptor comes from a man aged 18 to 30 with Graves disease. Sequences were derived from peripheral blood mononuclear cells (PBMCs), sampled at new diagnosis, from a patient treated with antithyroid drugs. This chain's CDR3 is CASSLNQDTQYF. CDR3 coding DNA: TGCGCCAGCAGCTTGAATCAAGATACGCAGTATTTT.